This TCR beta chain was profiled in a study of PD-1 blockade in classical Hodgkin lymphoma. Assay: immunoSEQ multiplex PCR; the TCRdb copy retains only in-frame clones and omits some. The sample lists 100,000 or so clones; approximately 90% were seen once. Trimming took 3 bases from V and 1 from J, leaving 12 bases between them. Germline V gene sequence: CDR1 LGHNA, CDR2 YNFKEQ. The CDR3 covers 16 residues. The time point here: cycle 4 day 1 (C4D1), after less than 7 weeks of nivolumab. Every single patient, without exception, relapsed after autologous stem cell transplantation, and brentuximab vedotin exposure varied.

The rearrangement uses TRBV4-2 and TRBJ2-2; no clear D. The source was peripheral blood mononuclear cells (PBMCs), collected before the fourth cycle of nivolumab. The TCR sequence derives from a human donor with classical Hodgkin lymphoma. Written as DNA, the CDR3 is TGTGCCAGCAGCCATCCTAACTTGGGGAACACCGGGGAGCTGTTTTTT. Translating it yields CASSHPNLGNTGELFF.